A selection of T cell receptor beta chains follows, all from one sample in a study of shared T cell receptors in the human thymus. Method: immunoSEQ multiplex PCR; TCRdb's copy keeps in-frame clones and lacks some. The profile shows over 450,000 clones, 75% to 85% of them singletons. The sample also formed part of further work on human thymus T cells.

Input material: thymocytes. The receptors originated from a boy younger than two with a congenital heart defect. Each CDR3 is given with its conserved first and last residue. The order of the fields is clone size, V gene, D gene, J gene, CDR3 protein, CDR3 DNA. The D gene is left open where the match is weak. Size is omitted from some rows. Given values are once, few, many or a class for expanded clones.

size: .
V: TRBV5-6
D: TRBD1
J: TRBJ1-4
CDR3: CASSSTGPLGEKLFF
DNA: TGTGCCAGCAGCTCGACAGGGCCCCTGGGTGAAAAACTGTTTTTT

size: few
V: TRBV27
D: .
J: TRBJ2-1
CDR3: CASTTTRTNEQFF
DNA: TGTGCCAGCACCACCACTAGAACCAATGAGCAGTTCTTC

size: .
V: TRBV4-3
D: .
J: TRBJ2-1
CDR3: CASSQDRSSLSYNEQFF
DNA: TGCGCCAGCAGCCAAGATCGGAGTAGCCTCTCCTACAATGAGCAGTTCTTC

size: .
V: TRBV7-3
D: .
J: TRBJ2-7
CDR3: CASSLNRERDEQYF
DNA: TGTGCCAGCAGCTTAAATCGGGAGCGCGACGAGCAGTACTTC

size: .
V: TRBV7-2
D: .
J: TRBJ2-7
CDR3: CASSLVPSIPHEQYF
DNA: TGTGCCAGCAGCTTAGTGCCTAGCATTCCCCACGAGCAGTACTTC

size: .
V: TRBV30
D: .
J: TRBJ1-3
CDR3: CAWPQRTVKGLSGNTIYF
DNA: TGTGCCTGGCCCCAGAGGACAGTCAAGGGATTATCTGGAAACACCATATATTTT

size: .
V: TRBV28
D: TRBD1
J: TRBJ1-5
CDR3: CASSRTGRIQPQHF
DNA: TGTGCCAGCAGCCGGACAGGGAGGATTCAGCCCCAGCATTTT

size: .
V: TRBV9
D: .
J: TRBJ2-1
CDR3: CASSVRERFTYEQFF
DNA: TGTGCCAGCAGCGTACGGGAGCGTTTTACATATGAGCAGTTCTTC

size: .
V: TRBV12-5
D: TRBD1
J: TRBJ2-2
CDR3: CASGLVERQGVTGELFF
DNA: TGTGCTAGTGGTTTGGTTGAGAGACAGGGGGTCACCGGGGAGCTGTTTTTT

size: .
V: TRBV9
D: .
J: TRBJ2-2
CDR3: CASSSVGAGRTGELFF
DNA: TGTGCCAGCAGCTCAGTGGGTGCAGGGAGGACCGGGGAGCTGTTTTTT

size: .
V: TRBV27
D: .
J: TRBJ2-1
CDR3: CASSLERRSAYNEQFF
DNA: TGTGCCAGCAGTTTAGAACGGAGGTCCGCCTACAATGAGCAGTTCTTC

size: once
V: TRBV6-5
D: .
J: TRBJ2-7
CDR3: CASSYPQRYEQYF
DNA: TGTGCCAGCAGTTACCCACAGAGATACGAGCAGTACTTC

size: .
V: TRBV28
D: TRBD2
J: TRBJ2-7
CDR3: CASSLPSGYEQYF
DNA: TGTGCCAGCAGTTTACCTAGCGGGTACGAGCAGTACTTC

size: .
V: TRBV7-9
D: TRBD1
J: TRBJ2-7
CDR3: CASSFGQGPYEQYF
DNA: TGTGCCAGCAGCTTTGGACAGGGGCCCTACGAGCAGTACTTC

size: few
V: TRBV4-3
D: TRBD2
J: TRBJ2-7
CDR3: CASSQLLAGEDEQYF
DNA: TGCGCCAGCAGCCAACTACTAGCGGGAGAGGACGAGCAGTACTTC

size: .
V: TRBV2
D: TRBD2
J: TRBJ2-7
CDR3: CASSYRLAGIAYEQYF
DNA: TGTGCCAGCAGTTATCGACTAGCGGGAATAGCCTACGAGCAGTACTTC

size: .
V: TRBV14
D: TRBD1
J: TRBJ1-4
CDR3: CASSQDSSDRVYLGEKLFF
DNA: TGTGCCAGCAGCCAAGACTCGTCGGACAGGGTATATCTTGGTGAAAAACTGTTTTTT

size: .
V: TRBV4-3
D: TRBD2
J: TRBJ2-1
CDR3: CASSQDLREREGKQGSYNEQFF
DNA: TGCGCCAGCAGCCAAGATCTAAGGGAACGGGAGGGAAAACAGGGTTCCTACAATGAGCAGTTCTTC

size: .
V: TRBV7-9
D: TRBD1
J: TRBJ2-5
CDR3: CASSGQGIRETQYF
DNA: TGTGCCAGCTCCGGACAGGGTATTCGGGAGACCCAGTACTTC

size: .
V: TRBV5-8
D: .
J: TRBJ1-1
CDR3: CASSLGVRGDYRLRNTEAFF
DNA: TGTGCCAGCAGCTTGGGGGTTCGGGGGGACTATCGACTCCGGAACACTGAAGCTTTCTTT